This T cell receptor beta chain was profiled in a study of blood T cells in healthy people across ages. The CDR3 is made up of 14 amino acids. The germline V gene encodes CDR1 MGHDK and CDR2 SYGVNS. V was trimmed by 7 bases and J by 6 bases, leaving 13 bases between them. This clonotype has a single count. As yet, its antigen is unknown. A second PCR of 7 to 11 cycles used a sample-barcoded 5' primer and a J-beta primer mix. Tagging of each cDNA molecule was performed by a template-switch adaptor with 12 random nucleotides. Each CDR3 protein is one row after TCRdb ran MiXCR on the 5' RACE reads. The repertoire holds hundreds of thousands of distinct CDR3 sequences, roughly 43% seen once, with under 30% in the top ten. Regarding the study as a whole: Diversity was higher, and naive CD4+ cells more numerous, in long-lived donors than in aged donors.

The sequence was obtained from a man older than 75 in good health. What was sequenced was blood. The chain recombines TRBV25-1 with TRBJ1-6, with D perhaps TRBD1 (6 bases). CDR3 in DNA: TGTGCCAGCAAATCCCAGGGGATTAATTCACCCCTCCACTTT. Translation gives CASKSQGINSPLHF. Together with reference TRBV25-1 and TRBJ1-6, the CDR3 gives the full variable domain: EADIYQTPRYLVIGTGKKITLECSQTMGHDKMYWYQQDPGMELHLIHYSYGVNSTEKGDLSSESTVSRIRTEHFPLTLESARPSHTSQYLCASKSQGINSPLHFGNGTRLTVT.